This T cell receptor (beta chain) was documented in a study of CD8 T cells in ankylosing spondylitis. Study results and limitations: Within matched ankylosing spondylitis synovial fluid, disease-linked clones were reportedly significantly enriched. There were earlier reports of some motif variants in reactive arthritis synovial fluid and blood. Relatively rare in peripheral blood, disease-linked clones were also CD8+. Made up of about eight highly homologous variants, a TCR beta motif appeared characteristic of ankylosing spondylitis blood.

Concerning this clonotype itself: Its antigen is unknown.

After removal of 5 bases from V and 5 bases from J, the junction contained 3 bases not matched to a gene. Germline V gene data show CDR1 as SGHTA and CDR2 as FQGNSA. The CDR3 loop spans 12 amino acids. Construction of TCR beta libraries was performed using quantitative 5'-RACE with molecular barcodes. Using its own MiXCR run on the 5' RACE reads, TCRdb lists one record per CDR3 protein. Of hundreds of thousands of distinct CDR3 sequences detected, more than 25% appear once; the ten largest clones hold under 0.9%. The sequenced sample was blood, either unsorted or a sorted T cell fraction (not recorded which). This sequence was found in a male donor with ankylosing spondylitis. V is TRBV7-2 and J is TRBJ2-7; 7 bases agree with TRBD1. The CDR3 reads CASSRQGNEQYF. CDR3 nucleotide sequence: TGTGCCAGCAGCCGACAGGGTAACGAGCAGTACTTC.